The subject of this entry is one T cell receptor beta chain. The antigen it recognizes is unknown. The record has no base qualities; no much larger clone is one base away. In total, fewer than 750 healthy bone marrow donors made up the cohort. At the time of sampling, all cohort members were nominally healthy, though unrecorded immune exposures were likely present. The donor tested CMV seronegative, placing the donor among the approximately 360 seronegative members of the cohort. Each donor provided a peripheral blood sample, and peripheral blood mononuclear cells were used for TCR beta sequencing. The Qiagen DNeasy Blood Extraction Kit was used to extract genomic DNA from the blood cell samples. The data were taken from a study of cytomegalovirus exposure and HLA in healthy donors (dated by TCRdb to the late 2010s). In the study overall: According to an earlier analysis of a few hundred of the donors, about 180 million T cells yielded roughly 110 million unique TCR beta sequences and about 300 Gb of sequence data. An early release that covered several hundred HLA-typed donors contained around 300 gigabases of sequencing data and approximately 85 million unique TCR sequences. Among the roughly 380 genotyped donors, around 81% belonged to the genetic ancestry cluster associated with self-reported Caucasian donors. The study aimed to test whether cataloging public T cell receptors could reveal signatures of past pathogen exposure. The study used immunosequencing to profile the T cell repertoires of approximately 630 subjects and linked those repertoires to cytomegalovirus serostatus. Along with the approximately 620-subject first cohort, a separate validation cohort of around 120 different subjects was used. High-throughput TCR immunosequencing, statistical association of individual TCRs with disease status, and machine learning were combined to predict cytomegalovirus infection status. A later analysis re-examined previously published TCR beta repertoires from 600 to 700 donors and added high-resolution HLA genotyping to investigate patterns of TCR occurrence. Rather than using new phenotypic data, the later analysis identified candidate immune exposures from TCR beta sequences and from how often those sequences occurred across donors. To decide whether each TCR beta V gene segment behaved as functional or pseudogenic, an earlier analysis of some 600 of the donors relied on high-throughput TCR beta sequencing. Donor age, sex, ethnicity and CMV serostatus were collected together with the repertoire data. A later genetic analysis took genome-wide SNP genotypes for about three fifths of the roughly 700 donors and used that subset as a discovery cohort. All discovery cohort repertoires had been generated using a single sequencing platform. Class I and class II HLA loci were covered by the typing at four-digit resolution. The number of typed donors differed by locus: 629-630 for A, B, C, DRB1 and DQB1; approximately 540 for DQA1; 606 for DPA1; and some 450 for DPB1. Four or five DR-DQ haplotypes were handled as single units for association and clustering, since linkage in the cohort was strong. Among almost 400 genotyped donors of the cohort, an average of around 240,000 unique TCR beta nucleotide sequences were sequenced per donor, roughly 18% of them non-productive.

The library was produced with the immunoSEQ multiplex PCR assay. The multiplex PCR relied on a mix of 60 forward primers for TCR Vbeta segments and 13 reverse primers for TCR Jbeta segments. A multiplex PCR assay on genomic DNA amplified the CDR3 region of rearranged TCR beta genes. Amplified TCR beta libraries were sequenced as 87-base-pair reads on the Illumina HiSeq System. The authors processed their data as follows. A later analysis tallied around 87 million unique TCR beta chains across the 650 to 750 repertoires, and approximately 11 million of those chains were shared by two or more donors. To remove PCR and sequencing errors, raw reads were error-corrected and collapsed into unique sequences using a nearest-neighbor algorithm that merged closely related sequences. Alignment of CDR3 sequences to IMGT reference sequences was used to assign V, D and J gene segments. Each retained sequence needed at least a six-nucleotide match to both a V gene segment and a J gene segment. Rearrangements were classified as productive when the CDR3 lacked stop codons and remained in frame with V and J, and all other rearrangements were classified as non-productive. CDR3 was defined according to IMGT convention as the region running from the second conserved V-encoded cysteine to the conserved J-encoded phenylalanine. The earlier analysis of roughly 590 of the donors excluded sequences that lacked an unambiguous match to a single V gene segment. An earlier analysis of some 500 of the donors classified V segments as functional when productive rearrangements were above 56.7% and as segregating when the standard deviation between donors was above 5%. A statistical classification framework was developed to diagnose cytomegalovirus status using the catalog of TCR beta chain sequences. A later analysis assigned V and J genes by comparing TCR nucleotide sequences with IMGT/GENE-DB human TR gene sequences. In a later analysis, CDR3 sequences and most-parsimonious VDJ recombination scenarios were assigned using the TCRdist pipeline. In a later analysis, each TCR beta chain was defined by its CDR3 amino acid sequence together with its V-gene family, and reads lacking a unique V-gene family were excluded. A later analysis removed roughly 590 highly shared, low-generation-probability nucleotide sequences to deal with suspected cross-contamination and a sequencing artifact. In a later analysis, a clonal expansion index for each public chain was calculated from normalized within-repertoire ranks of inferred template counts. In a later analysis, generation probabilities were computed with a VDJ recombination model fitted to out-of-frame rearrangements, and the resulting probabilities were checked against IGoR. In a later analysis, TCR-TCR, TCR-HLA and TCR-CMV co-occurrence was scored with hypergeometric tests, and a repertoire-size bias correction was applied to TCR pairs. False discovery rates were estimated in a later analysis by permuting HLA or CMV assignments 20 times. In a later analysis, co-occurring TCRs were grouped using DBSCAN, and TCRdist sequence similarity was added for clustering within HLA-allele-positive subsets. Repertoires with fewer than 30,000 or more than 120,000 public chains were left out of co-occurrence clustering, as were several repertoires with anomalous nucleotide sharing. The immuneACCESS repertoire file appears here via TCRdb, limited to in-frame rearrangements. These files lack a portion of the clones; in checked studies, under half of the deficit traces to unresolved V genes, and the cause of the others is not known. For V, J and clone size, that table is used; D and trimming come from the DNA. The sample data list approximately 250,000 clones, and just under 80% of these were observed just once. Around 0.44% of the sample belongs to the ten largest clones.

Points the paper makes about the study in general: Over 15 rarely observed V segments, including chromosome 9 orphons, were excluded from the earlier analysis of several hundred of the donors because counts were too low. In a later analysis, 16,951 TCR beta sequences were associated with specific HLA alleles at a false discovery rate of 0.05. Correlated functional status among segregating V segments might reflect linkage disequilibrium, but an unknown experimental factor could not be ruled out. When HLA alleles, especially DR and DQ, strongly co-occurred, attributing TCR associations to individual alleles was difficult. A further reported finding was that TCR beta sequences accurately predicted the HLA-A and HLA-B alleles for most subjects in the first cohort. Immune exposure information for the cohort was limited to CMV serostatus. A later analysis found that HLA-associated TCR beta chains were more clonally expanded and had lower generation probabilities than equally common non-associated chains. According to a later analysis, TCR association rates differed among HLA loci, with DRB1 alleles showing the most associated TCRs and HLA-C alleles showing the fewest. In a later genetic analysis, fewer N-insertions in productive TCRs were reported among donors in an Asian-associated ancestry cluster than the roughly 700-donor mean. Roughly uniform sequencing depth across donors was assumed in presence/absence analyses, although this assumption may not hold. In the study, around 160 TCR beta chains were listed as associated with cytomegalovirus. The authors suggested that the approach could potentially be extended to other disease states and immunological phenotypes. HLA typing was unavailable for some donors at each locus, so association tests used only the typed subset. A cluster of highly shared sequence variants was judged likely to be a technical artifact of the sequencing pipeline. A few of the identified cytomegalovirus-associated TCR beta chains were confirmed in vitro to be specific for cytomegalovirus antigens. According to a later analysis, parvovirus B19, influenza, CMV and Epstein-Barr virus appeared linked to several top co-occurrence clusters. An association between a missense DCLRE1C variant and V-gene and J-gene trimming of TCR beta chains was found in a later genetic analysis and replicated in an independent cohort. Across donors, most TCR sequences were observed very rarely, whereas some public TCRs were present in many individuals. The 87-base-pair reads could not distinguish some IMGT-functional V segments, including TRBV6-2 and TRBV6-3, so those segments were excluded. Broadly in line with IMGT annotations, most TCR beta V segments showed up in productive rearrangements about 87% or about 30% of the time in an earlier analysis of 587 of the donors. In this cohort, only TCR beta chains were sequenced, and detectable features were limited by the absence of alpha or paired-chain data. According to a later analysis, most CMV-associated TCR beta chains appeared to be HLA-restricted, and the HLA associations seemed to be driven largely by CMV exposure. The classifier was reported to diagnose cytomegalovirus status with high specificity and sensitivity in both the original and validation cohorts.

Relative to germline, V is missing 6 bases and J is missing 7 bases, with 20 bases of the junction outside any gene match. CDR1 MGHRA and CDR2 YSYEKL were looked up in the germline V gene. The cysteine opens and the phenylalanine closes a CDR3 of 17 amino acids. Of all the DNA, just the CDR3 is kept, 51 bases in frame from base 1. The sequence joins TRBV4-1 to TRBJ2-5; TRBD2 fits 7 bases in the junction. The receptor comes from a boy aged 5-17 years in good health and CMV-seronegative. Sequenced material: PBMCs. This receptor carries the CDR3 CASSQRGKMASGGTQYF. The nucleotide sequence is TGCGCCAGCAGTCAACGGGGCAAGATGGCTAGCGGAGGGACCCAGTACTTC.